This T cell receptor beta chain was observed in a study of patients and donors after allogeneic stem cell transplantation (dated by TCRdb to 2020 to 2021). Library creation used RT-PCR. Sequencing was carried out with a NextSeq 550. Using fastp trimming at Q25 and MiXCR clonotype assembly, TCRdb reanalyzed the public sequencing data and kept in-frame beta chains. A single entry per CDR3 protein holds the most common genes and DNA from its merged rows. The table for this sample lists 20,000 to 30,000 distinct CDR3 sequences; roughly 43% of them were counted only once. Around 80% of the sample belongs to the ten largest clones. Notes on this clonotype: Its antigen specificity is not known. Per-base quality was not reported, and no clone a single base away is much larger than it.

There are 14 amino acids in the CDR3, from cysteine to phenylalanine inclusive. CDR3 DNA is the only sequence kept; it has 42 bases, read in frame from the first base. The germline V gene (reference sequence) specifies LGHDT as CDR1 and YNNKEL as CDR2. The junction shows trimming of 4 bases on V and 1 base on J, plus 11 bases between the germline ends. This clonotype was obtained from a human donor who was either an allogeneic HSCT recipient or a stem cell or donor lymphocyte infusion donor (not recorded which). It is not recorded whose cells these are; they may come from a transplant donor. The V gene is TRBV3-1 and the J gene is TRBJ2-7, with the identity of the D gene unclear. Source material: blood, either unsorted or a sorted T cell fraction (not recorded which). The nucleotide sequence reads TGTGCCAGCAGCCCACGGTACGATTCCTACGAGCAGTACTTC. Its product reads: CASSPRYDSYEQYF.